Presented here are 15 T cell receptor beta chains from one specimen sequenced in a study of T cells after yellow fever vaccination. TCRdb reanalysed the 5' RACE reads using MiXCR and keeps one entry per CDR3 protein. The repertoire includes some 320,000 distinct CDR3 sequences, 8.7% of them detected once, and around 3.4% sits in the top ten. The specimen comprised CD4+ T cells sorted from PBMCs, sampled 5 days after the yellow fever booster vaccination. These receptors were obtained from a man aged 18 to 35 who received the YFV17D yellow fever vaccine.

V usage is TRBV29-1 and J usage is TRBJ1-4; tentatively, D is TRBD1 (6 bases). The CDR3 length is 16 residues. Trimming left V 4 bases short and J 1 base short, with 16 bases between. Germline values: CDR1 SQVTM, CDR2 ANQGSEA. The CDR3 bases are TGCAGCGTTGCTACAGGGTGGGGCGTAACTAATGAAAAACTGTTTTTT. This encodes CSVATGWGVTNEKLFF.

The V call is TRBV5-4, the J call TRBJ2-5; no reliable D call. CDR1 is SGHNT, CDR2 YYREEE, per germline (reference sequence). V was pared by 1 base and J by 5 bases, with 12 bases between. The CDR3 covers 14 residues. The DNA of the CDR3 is TGTGCCAGCAGCTTGCGGGTGACGGCGGAGACCCAGTACTTC. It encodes CASSLRVTAETQYF. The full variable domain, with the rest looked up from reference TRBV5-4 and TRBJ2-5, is ETGVTQSPTHLIKTRGQQVTLRCSSQSGHNTVSWYQQALGQGPQFIFQYYREEENGRGNFPPRFSGLQFPNYSSELNVNALELDDSALYLCASSLRVTAETQYFGPGTRLLVL.

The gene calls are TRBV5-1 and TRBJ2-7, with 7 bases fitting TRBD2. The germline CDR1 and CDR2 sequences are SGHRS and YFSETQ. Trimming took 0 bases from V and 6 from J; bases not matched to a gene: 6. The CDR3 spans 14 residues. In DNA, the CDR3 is TGCGCCAGCAGCTTGGGTTCCTCGGGGGGCGAGCAGTACGTC. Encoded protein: CASSLGSSGGEQYV.

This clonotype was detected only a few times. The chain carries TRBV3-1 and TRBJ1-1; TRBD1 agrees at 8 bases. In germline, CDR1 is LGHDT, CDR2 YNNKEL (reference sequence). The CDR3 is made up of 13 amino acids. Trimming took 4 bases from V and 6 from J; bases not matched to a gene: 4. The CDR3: CASSPTGVAEAFF. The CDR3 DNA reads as TGTGCCAGCAGCCCGACAGGGGTTGCTGAAGCTTTCTTT.

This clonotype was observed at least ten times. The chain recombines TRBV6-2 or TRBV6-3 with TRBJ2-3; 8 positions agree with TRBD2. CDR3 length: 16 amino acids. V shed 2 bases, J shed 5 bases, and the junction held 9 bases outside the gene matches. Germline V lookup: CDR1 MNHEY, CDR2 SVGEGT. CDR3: CASSYGIAGRQDTQYF. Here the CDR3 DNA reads TGTGCCAGCAGTTACGGGATAGCGGGGCGGCAAGATACGCAGTATTTT.

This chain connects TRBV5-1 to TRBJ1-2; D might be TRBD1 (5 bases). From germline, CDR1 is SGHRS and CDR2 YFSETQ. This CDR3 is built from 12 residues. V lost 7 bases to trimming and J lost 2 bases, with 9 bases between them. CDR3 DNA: TGCGCCAGCCATTGGGGGAACTATGGCTACACCTTC. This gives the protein CASHWGNYGYTF.

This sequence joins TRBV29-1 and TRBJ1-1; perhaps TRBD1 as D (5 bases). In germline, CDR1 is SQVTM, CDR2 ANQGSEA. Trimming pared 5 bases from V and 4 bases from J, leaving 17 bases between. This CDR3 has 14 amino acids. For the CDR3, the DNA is TGCAGCGTTAGTAAGGGGCGAAGGAGCACTGAAGCTTTCTTT. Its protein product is CSVSKGRRSTEAFF.

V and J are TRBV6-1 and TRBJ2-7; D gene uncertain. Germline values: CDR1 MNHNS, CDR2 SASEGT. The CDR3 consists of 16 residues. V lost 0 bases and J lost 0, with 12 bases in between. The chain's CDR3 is CASSEAKSGTSYEQYF. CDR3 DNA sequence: TGTGCCAGCAGTGAAGCTAAATCGGGCACCTCCTACGAGCAGTACTTC.

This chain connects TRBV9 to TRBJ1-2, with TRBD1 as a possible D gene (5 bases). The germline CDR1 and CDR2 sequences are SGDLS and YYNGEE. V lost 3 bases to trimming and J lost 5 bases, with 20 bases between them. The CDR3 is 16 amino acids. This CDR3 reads CASSDRDSYTGYGYTF. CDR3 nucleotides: TGTGCCAGCAGCGACCGGGACTCCTACACGGGGTATGGCTACACCTTC.

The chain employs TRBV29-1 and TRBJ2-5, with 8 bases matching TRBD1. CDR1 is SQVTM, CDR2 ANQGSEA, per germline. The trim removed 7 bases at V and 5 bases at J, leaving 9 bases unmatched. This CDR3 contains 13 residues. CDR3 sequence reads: CSAAGGSRETQYF. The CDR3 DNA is TGCAGCGCCGCAGGGGGCTCCCGTGAGACCCAGTACTTC.

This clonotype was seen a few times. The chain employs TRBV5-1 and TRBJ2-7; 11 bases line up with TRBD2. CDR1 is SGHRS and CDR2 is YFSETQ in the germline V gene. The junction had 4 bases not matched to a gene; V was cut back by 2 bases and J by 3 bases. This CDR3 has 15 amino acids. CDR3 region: CASSFASGGNYEQYF. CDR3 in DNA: TGCGCCAGCAGCTTTGCTAGCGGGGGGAACTACGAGCAGTACTTC.

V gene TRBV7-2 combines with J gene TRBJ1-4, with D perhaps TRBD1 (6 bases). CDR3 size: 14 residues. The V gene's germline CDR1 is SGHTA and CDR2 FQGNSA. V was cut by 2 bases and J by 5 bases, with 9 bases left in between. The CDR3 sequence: CASSLRGSNEKLFF. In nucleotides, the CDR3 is TGTGCCAGCAGCTTAAGGGGGAGCAATGAAAAACTGTTTTTT.

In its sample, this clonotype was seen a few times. The CDR3 nucleotides are TGTGCCAGCAGCCAAGGCGGGCTAGCGGGGGAACCCGGGGAGCTGTTTTTT. Translation gives CASSQGGLAGEPGELFF. The chain employs TRBV4-2 and TRBJ2-2; TRBD2 aligns across 10 bases. The CDR3 covers 17 residues. From germline, CDR1 is LGHNA and CDR2 YNFKEQ. Trimming took 1 base from V and 6 from J; bases not matched to a gene: 8.

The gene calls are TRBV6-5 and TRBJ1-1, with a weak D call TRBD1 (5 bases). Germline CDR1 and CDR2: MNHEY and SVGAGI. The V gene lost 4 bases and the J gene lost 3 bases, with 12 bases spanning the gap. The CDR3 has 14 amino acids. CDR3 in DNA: TGTGCCAGCAGTTTCCAGTCGGGGGACACTGAAGCTTTCTTT. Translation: CASSFQSGDTEAFF.

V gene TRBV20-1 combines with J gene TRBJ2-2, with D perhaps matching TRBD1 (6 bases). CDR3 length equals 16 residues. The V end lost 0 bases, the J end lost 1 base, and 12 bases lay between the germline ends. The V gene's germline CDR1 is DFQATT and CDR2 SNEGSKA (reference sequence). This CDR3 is CSARDVDRGNTGELFF. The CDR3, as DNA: TGCAGTGCTAGAGATGTGGACAGAGGGAACACCGGGGAGCTGTTTTTT.